This passage covers 22 T cell receptor beta chains from one sample sequenced in a study of identical twins. TCRdb itself ran the 5' RACE reads through MiXCR, one entry per CDR3 protein. The sample includes 450,000 or so distinct CDR3 sequences, approximately 14% of them seen just once. These sequences were also reported in another study, on yellow fever vaccine responses in identical twins.

Sequenced sample: CD4+ T cells sorted from blood. The receptors shown here come from a young woman in good health.

The chain links TRBV28 to TRBJ2-3, with D unresolved. There are 16 residues in the CDR3. CDR1 and CDR2 (germline): MDHEN, SYDVKM. Trimming pared 3 bases from V and 4 bases from J, leaving 17 bases between. The CDR3 DNA sequence: TGTGCCAGCAGTTTTCGGTTCGGAGCTGACGCAGATACGCAGTATTTT. Translation gives CASSFRFGADADTQYF.

This chain uses TRBV3-1 with TRBJ1-5, with a weak D call TRBD1 (5 bases). Germline loops: CDR1 LGHDT, CDR2 YNNKEL (reference sequence). This CDR3 is built from 12 residues. Trimming took 2 bases from V and 11 from J, leaving 10 bases between them. The CDR3 coding sequence is TGTGCCAGCAGCCAACGCGGGGGGACCCAGCATTTT. Protein product: CASSQRGGTQHF.

This clonotype was found a few times. J is TRBJ2-3 and V is TRBV24-1; D unresolved. The CDR3 contains 14 residues. Germline loops: CDR1 KGHDR, CDR2 SFDVKD. V lost 3 bases and J lost 4, with 10 bases in between. This CDR3 reads CATSDAVPSDTQYF. CDR3 in DNA: TGTGCCACCAGTGATGCTGTCCCTTCAGATACGCAGTATTTT.

The chain is built from TRBV5-1 and TRBJ2-5; D perhaps matches TRBD2 (6 bases). This CDR3 has 15 residues. Germline V gene sequence: CDR1 SGHRS, CDR2 YFSETQ. The V end was cut by 6 bases, the J end by 5 bases, with 20 bases between. The CDR3 nucleotides are TGCGCCAGCAAACAATTAGCGGATCTCCGGGAGACCCAGTACTTC. This gives the protein CASKQLADLRETQYF. The whole variable domain, remainder taken from reference TRBV5-1 and TRBJ2-5, is KAGVTQTPRYLIKTRGQQVTLSCSPISGHRSVSWYQQTPGQGLQFLFEYFSETQRNKGNFPGRFSGRQFSNSRSEMNVSTLELGDSALYLCASKQLADLRETQYFGPGTRLLVL.

J is TRBJ1-5 and V is TRBV18; D ambiguous. Deletions cut 4 bases from V and 0 bases from J, with 4 bases between. Germline CDR1 KGHSH, CDR2 LQKENI. This CDR3 has 13 amino acids. The CDR3 protein is CASSQVSNQPQHF. Here the CDR3 DNA reads TGTGCCAGCTCACAGGTTAGCAATCAGCCCCAGCATTTT.

V usage is TRBV12-3 or TRBV12-4 and J usage is TRBJ1-5; 9 positions agree with TRBD1. This CDR3 has 14 amino acids. The V segment lost 7 bases and the J segment 2 bases; nucleotides outside the gene matches: 3. The CDR3 DNA follows: TGTGCCAGCACCAGGGACAGGGGCAATCAGCCCCAGCATTTT. As protein: CASTRDRGNQPQHF.

This clonotype showed up just a few times. The gene calls are TRBV4-3 and TRBJ2-3; no reliable D call. Germline lookup yields CDR1 LGHNA and CDR2 YSLEER. The CDR3 has 16 residues. V lost 1 base to trimming and J lost 1 base, with 12 bases between them. The CDR3: CASSQGEGRGTDTQYF. Written as DNA, the CDR3 is TGCGCCAGCAGCCAAGGGGAAGGTCGCGGCACAGATACGCAGTATTTT.

The chain has TRBV15 and TRBJ2-7; 9 bases are shared with TRBD2. J lost 4 bases, V lost 3 bases, and 4 bases had no gene match. The length of the CDR3 is 14 residues. CDR1 is LNHNV and CDR2 is YYDKDF in the germline V gene (reference sequence). CDR3 sequence (DNA): TGTGCCACCAGCAGGGTAGCGGGGGAGTACGAGCAGTACTTC. It codes for CATSRVAGEYEQYF.

This chain connects TRBV20-1 to TRBJ2-2, with 7 positions matching TRBD1. After removal of 6 bases from V and 4 bases from J, the junction contained 8 bases not matched to a gene. CDR3 length equals 14 residues. CDR1 is DFQATT, CDR2 SNEGSKA, per germline (reference sequence). In nucleotides, the CDR3 is TGCAGTGCCGAAAGACAGGGCTTCACCGGGGAGCTGTTTTTT. Encoded protein: CSAERQGFTGELFF.

This chain's CDR3 is CASTALVPYEQYF. The CDR3 nucleotides are TGTGCCAGCACCGCACTCGTTCCCTACGAGCAGTACTTC. V gene TRBV6-1 combines with J gene TRBJ2-7; no clear D. This CDR3 is 13 amino acids long. The germline V gene has CDR1 MNHNS and CDR2 SASEGT. V was clipped by 7 bases and J by 2 bases, with 12 bases between them.

This chain links TRBV27 with TRBJ2-7; no reliable D call. The length of the CDR3 is 14 residues. The germline gives CDR1 MNHEY, CDR2 SMNVEV (reference sequence). Trimming shortened V by 5 bases and J by 2 bases, and 13 bases separated the two germline ends. The CDR3 bases are TGTGCCAGCAGTAGGGCCGAACTCCCCTACGAGCAGTACTTC. Translating gives CASSRAELPYEQYF.

This clonotype has only a few counts. One end of the junction varies from germline; a read error may be responsible. V gene TRBV7-2 combines with J gene TRBJ2-1, with TRBD2 identical over 8 bases. The CDR3 totals 15 residues. CDR1 is SGHTA and CDR2 is FQGNSA in the germline V gene. CDR3 region: CASSIAGILYNEQFF. In nucleotides, the CDR3 is TGTGCCAGCAGCATAGCGGGGATTTTGTACAATGAGCAGTTCTTC.

In its sample, this clonotype was seen a few times. The chain has TRBV20-1 and TRBJ2-3; 10 bases are a match to TRBD2. The germline CDR1 and CDR2 sequences are DFQATT and SNEGSKA (reference sequence). V shed 2 bases and J 1 base; nucleotides not matched to a gene: 9. The CDR3 covers 17 residues. In DNA, the CDR3 is TGCAGTGCTAGACTAGCGGGGGCCCGAAGGGGCACAGATACGCAGTATTTT. Its protein is CSARLAGARRGTDTQYF.

In its sample, this clonotype was seen a few times. This chain joins TRBV2 and TRBJ2-5, with 15 positions matching TRBD2. The CDR3 has 17 amino acids. V shed 5 bases, J shed 4 bases, and the junction held 8 bases outside the gene matches. Per germline, CDR1 SNHLY and CDR2 FYNNEI. Here the CDR3 reads CASSYGLAGGPGETQYF. In DNA, the CDR3 is TGTGCCAGCAGTTATGGACTAGCGGGAGGGCCAGGAGAGACCCAGTACTTC.

The gene calls are TRBV20-1 and TRBJ1-5; the match to TRBD1 covers 10 bases. V lost 6 bases to trimming and J lost 0 bases; unmatched junction nucleotides: 11. Germline loops: CDR1 DFQATT, CDR2 SNEGSKA (reference sequence). The CDR3 extends over 17 amino acids. The CDR3, as DNA: TGCAGTGCGGTGAAACCGGGACAGGGGAATAGCAATCAGCCCCAGCATTTT. Protein sequence: CSAVKPGQGNSNQPQHF.

This clonotype was observed a few times. V and J are TRBV2 and TRBJ2-7; no reliable D call. The germline V gene encodes CDR1 SNHLY and CDR2 FYNNEI. V shed 2 bases and J shed 1 base, with 3 bases lying between them. The CDR3 covers 12 residues. The CDR3 nucleotides read TGTGCCAGCAGTGAACTTTCCTACGAGCAGTACTTC. Protein: CASSELSYEQYF.

The chain recombines TRBV12-3 or TRBV12-4 with TRBJ1-1; the D is unclear. V was clipped by 5 bases and J by 7 bases, with 17 bases between them. This CDR3 comprises 14 residues. In nucleotides, the CDR3 is TGTGCCAGCAGTCCCTGGACCCAAGGGAGTGAAGCTTTCTTT. Its translation: CASSPWTQGSEAFF.

The rearrangement links TRBV5-1 to TRBJ2-7; unclear D gene. The germline gives CDR1 SGHRS, CDR2 YFSETQ. The V and J ends lost 3 bases and 5 bases respectively, with 9 bases between them. The CDR3 is 12 amino acids. CDR3 bases: TGCGCCAGCAGCTCCTCAGGCCACGAGCAGTACTTC. Translation gives CASSSSGHEQYF.

The V call is TRBV5-1, the J call TRBJ2-1, with D unclear. V was shortened by 1 base and J by 0 bases, with 8 bases between the two germline ends. This CDR3 has 15 amino acids. Germline V gene data show CDR1 as SGHRS and CDR2 as YFSETQ. CDR3 in DNA: TGCGCCAGCAGCTTGCAACCGAGCTCCTACAATGAGCAGTTCTTC. As protein: CASSLQPSSYNEQFF.

This clonotype was seen a handful of times. The CDR3 DNA reads TGCAGTGCTAGAGGTGCGGAGAAAGCCAAAAACATTCAGTACTTC. It translates to CSARGAEKAKNIQYF. The chain links TRBV20-1 to TRBJ2-4; no clear D gene. The V and J ends lost 1 base and 0 bases respectively, with 10 bases between them. The CDR3 length is 15 residues. CDR1 and CDR2 (germline): DFQATT, SNEGSKA (reference sequence).

The rearrangement joins TRBV12-3 or TRBV12-4 to TRBJ2-3; tentative D call: TRBD2 (6 bases). The CDR3 covers 14 residues. Trimming left V 0 bases short and J 8 bases short, with 12 bases between. The CDR3 bases are TGTGCCAGCAGTTTAGCCAGGGACTCTAGTACGCAGTATTTT. It specifies CASSLARDSSTQYF.

This clonotype has a count of ten or more. The chain employs TRBV4-3 and TRBJ2-2; 8 nucleotides agree with TRBD2. Trimming cost V 0 bases and J 4 bases; bases outside gene matches: 7. Germline values: CDR1 LGHNA, CDR2 YSLEER. The CDR3 length is 17 residues. The CDR3 here is CASSQDTSGGVTGELFF. In nucleotides, the CDR3 is TGCGCCAGCAGCCAAGATACCTCGGGAGGGGTCACCGGGGAGCTGTTTTTT.